The 11 T cell receptor beta chains below come from one sample, sequenced in a study of PD-1 and CTLA-4 blockade in melanoma. Profiled with immunoSEQ multiplex PCR; TCRdb holds only in-frame clones, not every one. The sample contains about 32,000 clones, roughly 90% of which appear only once. Sequences were derived from CD8+ T cells from peripheral blood, sampled from a patient given anti-PD-1 treatment. Every receptor here comes from a human donor with melanoma.

The rearrangement joins TRBV2 to TRBJ1-6, with D unresolved. Trimming stripped 3 bases from V and 10 bases from J, with 13 bases between. CDR3 length: 14 residues. CDR1 is SNHLY and CDR2 is FYNNEI in the germline V gene. The CDR3 sequence is CASSDVGTGSPLHF. The CDR3 DNA is TGTGCCAGCAGTGATGTGGGAACGGGCTCACCCCTCCACTTT.

The rearrangement links TRBV12-5 to TRBJ1-2; D gene uncertain. The CDR3 spans 13 residues. V was cut by 6 bases and J by 8 bases, with 16 bases left in between. Per germline, CDR1 LGHNT and CDR2 FRNRAP. CDR3 sequence: CASGPIWIRGYTF. CDR3 in DNA: TGTGCTAGTGGACCGATTTGGATAAGGGGCTACACCTTC.

This chain uses TRBV4-2 with TRBJ1-4; 9 bases line up with TRBD1. Per germline, CDR1 LGHNA and CDR2 YNFKEQ. The CDR3 loop spans 16 amino acids. The J segment lost 8 bases and the V segment lost 1 base, leaving 8 bases of the junction unmatched. The CDR3 bases are TGTGCCAGCAGCCAAGTAACGGGACAGGGAGAGGAAAAACTGTTTTTT. Its protein is CASSQVTGQGEEKLFF.

The rearrangement links TRBV3-1 (or the pseudogene TRBV3-2) to TRBJ2-7; D possibly corresponds to TRBD1 (6 bases). The CDR3 is 13 amino acids. The ends were cut back, 5 bases at V and 6 bases at J, with 14 bases in the middle. Germline lookup yields CDR1 LGHDT and CDR2 YNNKEL (reference sequence). The CDR3: CASSSTGTGEQYF. Written as DNA, the CDR3 is TGTGCCAGCAGCAGTACAGGGACCGGCGAGCAGTACTTC.

This chain connects TRBV5-1 to TRBJ2-7; 8 bases agree with TRBD1. Germline assignment: CDR1 SGHRS and CDR2 YFSETQ. The J segment lost 6 bases and the V segment lost 2 bases, leaving 10 bases of the junction unmatched. CDR3 length equals 15 residues. CDR3 sequence: CASSFQGAESGEQYF. The CDR3 region has the DNA TGCGCCAGCAGCTTTCAGGGGGCTGAGTCCGGCGAGCAGTACTTC.

The V gene is TRBV2, the J gene TRBJ2-5, with a tentative D call TRBD2 (6 bases). V was clipped by 3 bases and J by 5 bases, with 7 bases between them. This CDR3 is 12 amino acids long. The germline V gene has CDR1 SNHLY and CDR2 FYNNEI. The CDR3 nucleotides are TGTGCCAGCAGTGAGGAGGGGGAGACCCAGTACTTC. This codes for CASSEEGETQYF. Full variable domain (outside the CDR3, taken from reference TRBV2 and TRBJ2-5): EPEVTQTPSHQVTQMGQEVILRCVPISNHLYFYWYRQILGQKVEFLVSFYNNEISEKSEIFDDQFSVERPDGSNFTLKIRSTKLEDSAMYFCASSEEGETQYFGPGTRLLVL.

The chain uses TRBV11-2 and TRBJ2-3; weak D call: TRBD2 (6 bases). V lost 4 bases to trimming and J lost 3 bases, with 11 bases between them. CDR1 SGHAT and CDR2 FQNNGV come from the germline V gene. CDR3 length equals 14 residues. This CDR3 is CASSYTGVTDTQYF. CDR3 sequence (DNA): TGTGCCAGCAGCTACACGGGGGTGACAGATACGCAGTATTTT.

The sample holds a few counts of this clone. CDR3: CSASAPPGDSSYEQYF. CDR3 coding DNA: TGCAGTGCTAGTGCCCCTCCGGGGGACAGTTCCTACGAGCAGTACTTC. The rearrangement joins TRBV20-1 to TRBJ2-7, with D possibly being TRBD1 (7 bases). The V and J ends lost 3 bases and 1 base respectively, with 19 bases between them. The CDR3 loop spans 16 amino acids. CDR1 and CDR2 from the germline V gene are DFQATT and SNEGSKA (reference sequence).

In this sample, this clone turned up a few times. The rearrangement links TRBV6-2 or TRBV6-3 to TRBJ1-5; D is possibly TRBD1 (6 bases). CDR1 is MNHEY, CDR2 SVGEGT, per germline. The ends were cut back, 3 bases at V and 3 bases at J, with 21 bases in the middle. The CDR3 length is 18 residues. This CDR3 is CASSYLGSWGQDNQPQHF. The DNA of the CDR3 is TGTGCCAGCAGTTATTTGGGGTCATGGGGGCAGGACAATCAGCCCCAGCATTTT.

The chain links TRBV4-3 to TRBJ2-5, with D perhaps matching TRBD2 (5 bases). Germline assignment: CDR1 LGHNA and CDR2 YSLEER. The germline V and J ends were trimmed by 4 bases and 2 bases, with 8 bases remaining between them. The CDR3 has 13 residues. The CDR3 sequence: CASSPGLQETQYF. The DNA for the CDR3 is TGCGCCAGCAGCCCCGGACTTCAAGAGACCCAGTACTTC.

V usage is TRBV29-1 and J usage is TRBJ2-3; 7 bases map to TRBD1. Germline CDR1 SQVTM, CDR2 ANQGSEA. The V and J ends lost 2 bases and 4 bases, in that order; junction bases with no gene match: 15. The CDR3 has 17 residues. The CDR3 spells CSVEPIRQGVASDTQYF. CDR3 nucleotides: TGCAGCGTTGAACCCATTAGGCAGGGGGTTGCTTCAGATACGCAGTATTTT.